This T cell receptor (beta chain) was identified in a study of blood T cell repertoires in COVID-19. Germline V gives CDR1 SGHVS, CDR2 FNYEAQ. The germline V and J ends were trimmed by 5 bases and 4 bases, with 8 bases remaining between them. The CDR3 is 12 amino acids. The method was immunoSEQ multiplex PCR; TCRdb's version includes in-frame clones alone and lacks a portion of them. The sample carries 360,000 or so clones, about 88% recorded once. Individuals drawn from around 24 US areas were roughly 18 to 95 years old. Before being deemed recovered, Cohort 3 donors had two negative PCRs, clearance, or symptom resolution.

The chain is built from TRBV7-6 and TRBJ1-2; the D is unclear. The receptor was isolated from a woman aged 25 to 39 who had recovered from COVID-19. Sample: PBMCs or T cells enriched from blood (not recorded which). The CDR3 coding sequence is TGTGCCAGCAGCGCGGGAGCCTATGGCTACACCTTC. This encodes CASSAGAYGYTF.